This T cell receptor beta chain emerged from a study of naive and memory T cell subsets. The study, taken as a whole, reports: In naive cells, over 95% of TCR sequences were seen only once.

About this clonotype: What it binds is not known.

Four subsets defined by CD45RA and CD27 were sorted after CD3, CD4, CD8 and live/dead staining. CDR1 and CDR2 (germline): SGHRS, YFSETQ. The CDR3 is 16 amino acids. V lost 3 bases, J lost 2 bases, and 15 bases lay in between. Both TRBC1 and TRBC2 were covered by a beta constant-region primer of two equimolar oligonucleotides. A 12-nucleotide UMI and the SP2 primer were added to the cDNA 3' end by oligonucleotide ligation. Each CDR3 protein gets one entry after TCRdb re-called the UMI-ligation and nested PCR reads with MiXCR. The table shows about 35,000 distinct CDR3 sequences, with about an eighth occurring only once.

The receptor comes from a human donor in good health. The sample was effector memory CD4+ T cells from blood. Subset of the sample: effector memory, CD45RA- CD27-. This rearrangement joins TRBV5-1 to TRBJ2-1, with a possible D match to TRBD2 (7 bases). The CDR3 protein is CASSSQDGGPYNEQFF. CDR3 DNA sequence: TGCGCCAGCAGCTCCCAAGACGGGGGGCCCTACAATGAGCAGTTCTTC.